This T cell receptor beta chain was recovered during a study of T cell responses to AZD1222 COVID-19 vaccine. Profiling relied on immunoSEQ multiplex PCR, and the TCRdb table lists in-frame clones only, not all of them. The data show about 180,000 clones, 88% seen once. Germline-derived CDR1 and CDR2 are PRHDT and FYEKMQ (reference sequence). The V end was cut by 3 bases, the J end by 5 bases, with 14 bases between. The CDR3 is made up of 14 amino acids. The TCR was taken from an adult who received the AZD1222 COVID-19 vaccine. The input for sequencing was peripheral blood, taken 28 days after the second AZD1222 dose. This chain connects TRBV13 to TRBJ2-7, with a tentative D call TRBD2 (6 bases). The CDR3: CASSFPGLTHEQYF. CDR3 in DNA: TGTGCCAGCAGCTTCCCGGGACTCACTCACGAGCAGTACTTC.